The 27 T cell receptor beta chains presented below share a single source sample, sequenced in a study of shared clonotypes between healthy human individuals. Some clones are missing from TCRdb's copy, which holds only in-frame ones; the method was immunoSEQ multiplex PCR. The table has under 2,000,000 clones, approximately 94% seen once. CD45RO-negative, CCR7-positively selected cells formed the naive CD8 fraction, excluding terminally differentiated effector memory CD45RA+ cells. The sequencing sample was made of naive CD8+ T cells sorted from blood. The receptors stem from a man between 18 and 35 years old in good health.

V and J are TRBV7-3 and TRBJ2-7; 9 bases map to TRBD2. In germline, CDR1 is SGHTA, CDR2 FQGTGA. Losses at the gene ends were 2 bases for V and 0 bases for J; bases not matched to a gene: 2. The CDR3 totals 15 residues. The CDR3 coding sequence is TGTGCCAGCAGCTTAGCGGGAGGGAGCTCCTACGAGCAGTACTTC. Protein: CASSLAGGSSYEQYF. Supplemented by reference TRBV7-3 and TRBJ2-7, the full variable domain reads GAGVSQTPSNKVTEKGKYVELRCDPISGHTALYWYRQSLGQGPEFLIYFQGTGAADDSGLPNDRFFAVRPEGSVSTLKIQRTERGDSAVYLCASSLAGGSSYEQYFGPGTRLTVT.

The chain has TRBV19 and TRBJ1-1, with D unresolved. V was shortened by 4 bases and J by 0 bases, with 15 bases between the two germline ends. The CDR3 is made up of 16 amino acids. The germline V gene has CDR1 LNHDA and CDR2 SQIVND (reference sequence). CDR3 bases: TGTGCCAGTAGTACTGACCCCGCCAGTATGAACACTGAAGCTTTCTTT. It is translated as CASSTDPASMNTEAFF.

This chain uses TRBV10-1 with TRBJ2-1; TRBD2 agrees at 9 bases. This CDR3 comprises 13 residues. V was pared by 9 bases and J by 7 bases, with 7 bases of the junction left unmatched. Germline V gene sequence: CDR1 WNHNN, CDR2 SYGVQD (reference sequence). The CDR3 region is CASSSGTGNEQFF. The CDR3 nucleotides read TGCGCCAGTTCTAGCGGGACGGGGAATGAGCAGTTCTTC.

The chain couples TRBV25-1 to TRBJ1-1; perhaps TRBD1 as D (6 bases). The length of the CDR3 is 15 residues. CDR1 and CDR2 (germline): MGHDK, SYGVNS. V dropped 4 bases and J dropped 2 bases, with 14 bases sitting between them. This chain's CDR3 is CASSAESGANTEAFF. DNA for the CDR3: TGTGCCAGCAGTGCCGAATCAGGGGCCAACACTGAAGCTTTCTTT.

The gene calls are TRBV19 and TRBJ2-7; D possibly corresponds to TRBD2 (6 bases). The germline V gene encodes CDR1 LNHDA and CDR2 SQIVND (reference sequence). The CDR3 contains 15 residues. V lost 3 bases to trimming and J lost 4 bases, with 16 bases between them. The CDR3 nucleotides read TGTGCCAGTAGTATTTATAGCGGTACCTCGTACGAGCAGTACTTC. Translated, it gives CASSIYSGTSYEQYF.

Remarks on this clone: Other DNA sequences of this sample code for an identical CDR3. The V call is TRBV27, the J call TRBJ2-7, with 11 bases matching TRBD1. With V trimmed by 5 bases and J by 2 bases, 5 bases remained unmatched. This CDR3 has 15 residues. Germline CDR1 MNHEY, CDR2 SMNVEV (reference sequence). As DNA, the CDR3 is TGTGCCAGCAGTATCGGGACAGGGGGAGCCTACGAGCAGTACTTC. Protein product: CASSIGTGGAYEQYF.

The chain has TRBV27 and TRBJ2-1, with 9 bases aligning to TRBD2. This CDR3 is 16 amino acids long. Trimming took 5 bases from V and 4 from J; bases not matched to a gene: 9. Germline lookup yields CDR1 MNHEY and CDR2 SMNVEV (reference sequence). This CDR3 reads CASSPLAGDLYNEQFF. In DNA, the CDR3 is TGTGCCAGCAGTCCCTTAGCGGGGGACTTATACAATGAGCAGTTCTTC.

A few counts support this clone. For the CDR3, the DNA is TGTGCCAGCAGTTTTCAAAGCAATTCACCCCTCCACTTT. This encodes CASSFQSNSPLHF. V and J are TRBV27 and TRBJ1-6, with D hard to call. This CDR3 region has 13 residues. V was pared by 3 bases and J by 7 bases, with 7 bases between. Germline V lookup: CDR1 MNHEY, CDR2 SMNVEV (reference sequence).

The rearrangement joins TRBV7-3 to TRBJ1-1, with D perhaps TRBD1 (5 bases). CDR1 is SGHTA, CDR2 FQGTGA, per germline. V was shortened by 5 bases and J by 0 bases, with 13 bases between the two germline ends. The CDR3 covers 15 residues. The CDR3 region is CASSPYGGVNTEAFF. Written as DNA, the CDR3 is TGTGCCAGCAGCCCATACGGGGGGGTGAACACTGAAGCTTTCTTT.

About this clone: This CDR3 is also generated by other DNA sequences in the sample. This chain connects TRBV30 to TRBJ2-7; TRBD2 might be the D (6 bases). This CDR3 has 13 amino acids. V lost 3 bases, J lost 0 bases, and 9 bases lay in between. Germline V gene lookup returns CDR1 GTSNPN and CDR2 SVGIG (reference sequence). As DNA, the CDR3 is TGTGCCTGGAGCTACGGGAGCTCCTACGAGCAGTACTTC. It is translated as CAWSYGSSYEQYF.

J is TRBJ1-1 and V is TRBV27; D may be TRBD1 (5 bases). The V and J ends lost 8 bases and 3 bases respectively, with 16 bases between them. Per the germline V gene, CDR1 is MNHEY and CDR2 is SMNVEV (reference sequence). CDR3 length: 14 residues. The CDR3 DNA reads TGTGCCAGCTCGCCTCGACAGTCGGACACTGAAGCTTTCTTT. Protein: CASSPRQSDTEAFF.

This chain connects TRBV6-6 to TRBJ1-2; no definite D call. CDR1 and CDR2 from the germline V gene are MNHNY and SVGAGI (reference sequence). The V gene lost 6 bases and the J gene lost 3 bases, with 11 bases spanning the gap. The CDR3 runs 13 residues. CDR3 amino acids: CASSSSDYYGYTF. The CDR3 nucleotides read TGTGCCAGCAGCTCATCCGATTACTATGGCTACACCTTC.

This chain joins TRBV27 and TRBJ1-1; D is unclear. The CDR3 loop spans 14 amino acids. V lost 5 bases, J lost 1 base, and 11 bases lay in between. Per germline, CDR1 MNHEY and CDR2 SMNVEV (reference sequence). DNA of the CDR3: TGTGCCAGCAGTAATAGGATGGGGAACACTGAAGCTTTCTTT. Translated, it gives CASSNRMGNTEAFF.

The chain carries TRBV4-1 and TRBJ1-6; 7 bases are a match to TRBD1. V was clipped by 2 bases and J by 4 bases; unmatched bases: 8. Germline CDR1 is MGHRA and CDR2 is YSYEKL. This CDR3 spans 17 amino acids. The chain's CDR3 is CASSQPTGAGYNSPLHF. Written as DNA, the CDR3 is TGCGCCAGCAGCCAACCAACAGGGGCCGGGTATAATTCACCCCTCCACTTT.

V gene TRBV6-1 combines with J gene TRBJ1-2; 9 bases align to TRBD1. This CDR3 spans 15 amino acids. Germline CDR1 MNHNS, CDR2 SASEGT. Trimming cost V 4 bases and J 4 bases; bases outside gene matches: 7. The CDR3 protein is CASSGIDRGTYGYTF. In DNA form, the CDR3 reads TGTGCCAGCAGTGGAATAGACAGGGGGACCTATGGCTACACCTTC.

V and J are TRBV7-6 and TRBJ2-2; 7 positions match TRBD1. The CDR3 is 17 residues long. V lost 1 base and J lost 0; bases outside the gene matches: 5. Germline V lookup: CDR1 SGHVS, CDR2 FNYEAQ. The CDR3 bases are TGTGCCAGCAGCTTAGGGAGACAGGGAACGAACACCGGGGAGCTGTTTTTT. Residues: CASSLGRQGTNTGELFF.

The count of this clone is one. The chain combines TRBV30 with TRBJ1-1; D gene uncertain. V gave up 1 base and J gave up 4 bases, with 10 bases separating them. Germline V gene lookup returns CDR1 GTSNPN and CDR2 SVGIG (reference sequence). The CDR3 loop spans 13 amino acids. CDR3 residues: CAWSGGRATEAFF. The DNA of the CDR3 is TGTGCCTGGAGTGGAGGTCGTGCCACTGAAGCTTTCTTT.

The chain joins TRBV6-1 to TRBJ1-6; maybe TRBD1 (6 bases). Germline CDR1 and CDR2: MNHNS and SASEGT. The ends were cut back, 8 bases at V and 4 bases at J, with 15 bases in the middle. The length of the CDR3 is 15 residues. Here the CDR3 reads CASQLTGPYNSPLHF. CDR3 coding DNA: TGTGCCAGCCAGTTGACAGGTCCTTATAATTCACCCCTCCACTTT.

V usage is TRBV5-6 and J usage is TRBJ2-7, with unresolved D. The CDR3 is 13 amino acids. Trimming pared 6 bases from V and 3 bases from J, leaving 13 bases between. Germline V gene data show CDR1 as SGHDT and CDR2 as YYEEEE. CDR3 protein: CASTHWADYEQYF. In DNA form, the CDR3 reads TGTGCCAGCACCCACTGGGCCGACTACGAGCAGTACTTC.

On this clone: Other DNA sequences in the sample encode the same CDR3. The gene calls are TRBV6-6 and TRBJ2-2; D not resolved. CDR3 length: 15 amino acids. The V end lost 2 bases, the J end lost 1 base, and 8 bases lay between the germline ends. CDR1 and CDR2 from the germline V gene are MNHNY and SVGAGI (reference sequence). This CDR3 reads CASSYERGNTGELFF. The DNA of the CDR3 is TGTGCCAGCAGTTACGAGAGAGGGAACACCGGGGAGCTGTTTTTT.

The chain has TRBV28 and TRBJ2-6, with a weak D call TRBD2 (6 bases). V lost 7 bases and J 3 bases, leaving 7 bases between the germline ends. There are 13 residues in the CDR3. Germline CDR1 and CDR2: MDHEN and SYDVKM. Written as DNA, the CDR3 is TGTGCCAGCATGGGAGGTGGGGCCAACGTCCTGACTTTC. It codes for CASMGGGANVLTF.

This rearrangement joins TRBV9 to TRBJ2-2; D not resolved. The germline V and J ends were trimmed by 0 bases and 5 bases, with 14 bases remaining between them. This CDR3 comprises 16 residues. Germline V gene sequence: CDR1 SGDLS, CDR2 YYNGEE. CDR3 sequence reads: CASSVGTFMVTGELFF. The CDR3 DNA is TGTGCCAGCAGCGTAGGTACCTTTATGGTTACCGGGGAGCTGTTTTTT.

The chain combines TRBV5-5 with TRBJ2-7, with D tentatively TRBD2 (6 bases). Trimming removed 1 base from V and 0 bases from J, with 11 bases in between. The CDR3 has 15 residues. From germline, CDR1 is SGHKS and CDR2 YYEKEE (reference sequence). CDR3 amino acids: CASSLLHGSSYEQYF. DNA of the CDR3: TGTGCCAGCAGCTTGCTCCACGGGAGCTCCTACGAGCAGTACTTC.

Concerning this clone: A much larger clone lies a single base off, so this may be a read error. Distinct nucleotide sequences in the sample also encode this CDR3. This chain connects TRBV13 to TRBJ1-1, with a weak D call TRBD1 (5 bases). The CDR3 runs to 13 residues. Trimming took off 3 bases at V and 1 base at J, with 6 bases between the two ends. Per the germline V gene, CDR1 is PRHDT and CDR2 is FYEKMQ (reference sequence). CDR3 amino acids: CASSLGENTEAFF. As DNA, the CDR3 is TGTGCCAGCAGCTTGGGGGAGAACACTGAAGCTTTCTTT.

The chain has TRBV13 and TRBJ2-5, with 10 positions matching TRBD2. CDR1 is PRHDT and CDR2 is FYEKMQ in the germline V gene (reference sequence). The CDR3 length is 15 residues. V gave up 2 bases and J gave up 1 base; unmatched junction bases: 1. CDR3 residues: CASSLLAGVQETQYF. The CDR3 coding sequence is TGTGCCAGCAGCTTACTAGCGGGAGTCCAAGAGACCCAGTACTTC.

Comment on this clone: Other DNA sequences in this sample translate to the same CDR3. The gene calls are TRBV7-9 and TRBJ2-2, with unresolved D. The V gene lost 4 bases and the J gene lost 0 bases, with 3 bases spanning the gap. The CDR3 runs 13 residues. Germline CDR1 is SEHNR and CDR2 is FQNEAQ (reference sequence). The CDR3 sequence: CASSSSNTGELFF. CDR3 DNA: TGTGCCAGCAGCTCATCGAACACCGGGGAGCTGTTTTTT.

The genes are TRBV19 and TRBJ2-2; possible D gene TRBD2, 6 bases. The V gene lost 1 base and the J gene lost 6 bases, with 9 bases spanning the gap. CDR3 length equals 14 residues. Looked up from germline, CDR1 is LNHDA and CDR2 is SQIVND (reference sequence). The CDR3 region has the DNA TGTGCCAGTAGTATAGCGGCTAGCGCCGGGGAGCTGTTTTTT. As protein: CASSIAASAGELFF.